These T cell receptor beta chains were read from a single sample in a study of blood T cell repertoires in COVID-19. Sequencing was performed with immunoSEQ multiplex PCR; in TCRdb, only in-frame clones are kept and a portion is missing. The sample gives 50,000 to 65,000 clones, more than 75% of which show up once; approximately 4.5% is in the top ten. The material sequenced was peripheral blood. The receptor set was obtained from a man in his forties with active COVID-19. Both conserved end residues are part of each CDR3. The D gene is left open where the match is weak. Clone size, where shown, is once, few, many, or a class for clones that have expanded.

size	J	D	V	CDR3	DNA
NA	TRBJ1-5	NA	TRBV28	CASRNQAFNSNQPQHF	TGTGCCAGCAGAAACCAGGCGTTCAATAGCAATCAGCCCCAGCATTTT
NA	TRBJ1-2	NA	TRBV5-1	CASSLGLTRVDYGYTF	TGCGCCAGCAGCTTGGGGTTAACCAGGGTAGACTATGGCTACACCTTC
few	TRBJ2-7	TRBD2	TRBV4-1	CASSQKGLESYEQYF	TGCGCCAGCAGCCAAAAAGGACTAGAATCCTACGAGCAGTACTTC
NA	TRBJ2-7	NA	TRBV7-9	CASSSQRTKETYEQYF	TGTGCCAGCAGCTCCCAGAGGACTAAGGAGACCTACGAGCAGTACTTC
few	TRBJ1-6	NA	TRBV4-2	CASSPNPGTINSPLHF	TGTGCCAGCAGCCCAAACCCCGGGACAATAAATTCACCCCTCCACTTT
NA	TRBJ1-3	NA	TRBV11-2	CASSLTGLLSRNTIYF	TGTGCCAGCAGCTTGACAGGCCTATTGTCCAGAAACACCATATATTTT
NA	TRBJ1-2	NA	TRBV18	CASSPNRDYGYTF	TGTGCCAGCTCACCAAACAGGGACTATGGCTACACCTTC
NA	TRBJ2-2	NA	TRBV29-1	CSVEVARTGELFF	TGCAGCGTTGAGGTAGCGCGGACCGGGGAGCTGTTTTTT
NA	TRBJ1-6	NA	TRBV11-2	CASSLVAGGPSYNSPLHF	TGTGCCAGCAGCTTAGTGGCGGGGGGGCCCTCCTATAATTCACCCCTCCACTTT
NA	TRBJ2-2	NA	TRBV3-1/TRBV3-2	CASSRRDGPNTGELFF	TGTGCCAGCAGCAGGCGGGACGGGCCGAACACCGGGGAGCTGTTTTTT
NA	TRBJ2-1	TRBD2	TRBV9	CASSVRGLENNEQFF	TGTGCCAGCAGCGTACGGGGACTAGAGAACAATGAGCAGTTCTTC
NA	TRBJ2-1	TRBD2	TRBV27	CASSLSLLLAGLEQFF	TGTGCCAGCAGTTTATCTTTATTGCTAGCGGGACTTGAGCAGTTCTTC
NA	TRBJ2-1	NA	TRBV5-1	CASSLGSGAGNNEQFF	TGCGCCAGCAGCTTGGGATCGGGAGCTGGAAACAATGAGCAGTTCTTC
NA	TRBJ1-1	TRBD1	TRBV28	CASRRQGDTEAFF	TGTGCCAGCAGAAGACAGGGAGATACTGAAGCTTTCTTT
NA	TRBJ1-2	TRBD1	TRBV7-4	CASSLPGDREQGVYGYTF	TGTGCCAGCAGCTTACCAGGGGACAGGGAACAGGGGGTCTATGGCTACACCTTC
NA	TRBJ2-7	TRBD2	TRBV10-3	CAISEFQGGSEQYF	TGTGCCATCAGTGAGTTCCAGGGAGGGTCCGAGCAGTACTTC
NA	TRBJ2-3	TRBD2	TRBV29-1	CSVKTSGADTQYF	TGCAGCGTTAAAACTAGCGGGGCAGATACGCAGTATTTT
few	TRBJ1-2	TRBD1	TRBV2	CASSDWTGFNYGYTF	TGTGCCAGCAGTGACTGGACAGGGTTCAACTATGGCTACACCTTC
once	TRBJ2-2	NA	TRBV7-9	CASSPPGGAKTGELFF	TGTGCCAGCAGCCCCCCCGGGGGAGCAAAGACCGGGGAGCTGTTTTTT
NA	TRBJ2-1	TRBD2	TRBV5-4	CASSSAGAFFGEQFF	TGTGCCAGCAGCTCTGCGGGAGCCTTTTTCGGTGAGCAGTTCTTC
NA	TRBJ2-5	NA	TRBV25-1	CASSEPNQETQYF	TGTGCCAGCAGTGAACCCAACCAAGAGACCCAGTACTTC
NA	TRBJ2-5	NA	TRBV6-6	CASSPPPDYPRETQYF	TGTGCCAGCAGTCCACCCCCCGACTACCCGCGTGAGACCCAGTACTTC
NA	TRBJ2-5	TRBD2	TRBV7-2	CASSLGLAAQETQYF	TGTGCCAGCAGCCTTGGACTAGCGGCGCAAGAGACCCAGTACTTC
medium-sized	TRBJ1-1	NA	TRBV14	CASSQGETVPKNTEAFF	TGTGCCAGCAGCCAGGGAGAGACGGTACCAAAGAACACTGAAGCTTTCTTT
NA	TRBJ1-5	NA	TRBV6-1	CASSERNSRPQHF	TGTGCCAGCAGTGAACGAAACTCTCGGCCCCAGCATTTT
NA	TRBJ1-1	NA	TRBV11-2	CASSLDRTGEAFF	TGTGCCAGCAGCTTAGATCGCACGGGAGAAGCTTTCTTT
few	TRBJ1-1	TRBD1	TRBV6-6	CASRQDRLNTEAFF	TGTGCCAGCAGGCAGGACAGGCTGAACACTGAAGCTTTCTTT
NA	TRBJ2-3	TRBD2	TRBV27	CASSLGAGERDTQYF	TGTGCCAGCAGTTTAGGGGCGGGAGAGAGAGATACGCAGTATTTT
NA	TRBJ1-1	TRBD1	TRBV30	CAWSYYRGKSMNTEAFF	TGTGCCTGGAGTTATTACAGGGGGAAAAGCATGAACACTGAAGCTTTCTTT
NA	TRBJ1-5	NA	TRBV10-3	CAAGGQPNQPQHF	TGTGCCGCCGGGGGGCAACCGAATCAGCCCCAGCATTTT
few	TRBJ2-7	TRBD2	TRBV6-1	CASSEPGRTSGSYEQYF	TGTGCCAGCAGTGAACCGGGAAGGACTAGCGGTTCCTACGAGCAGTACTTC
NA	TRBJ2-1	TRBD2	TRBV14	CASSRRTSGSWGEQFF	TGTGCCAGCAGCCGTCGGACTAGCGGGAGCTGGGGTGAGCAGTTCTTC
NA	TRBJ2-7	TRBD2	TRBV19	CASSRRGGAYEQYF	TGTGCCAGTAGTAGGCGGGGGGGGGCCTACGAGCAGTACTTC
NA	TRBJ1-2	NA	TRBV6-5	CASMSGNYGYTF	TGTGCCAGCATGAGCGGAAACTATGGCTACACCTTC
NA	TRBJ1-2	TRBD1	TRBV19	CATSDRGNYGYTF	TGTGCCACTTCGGACAGGGGTAACTATGGCTACACCTTC
NA	TRBJ2-5	NA	TRBV5-1	CASSPQGGAETQYF	TGCGCCAGCAGCCCCCAGGGTGGAGCAGAGACCCAGTACTTC
NA	TRBJ2-5	NA	TRBV4-2	CASSQDPQGGSETQYF	TGTGCCAGCAGCCAAGACCCACAGGGTGGTTCTGAGACCCAGTACTTC
once	TRBJ2-7	NA	TRBV18	CASSPPSGKVNEQYF	TGTGCCAGCTCACCACCCTCAGGGAAGGTCAACGAGCAGTACTTC
NA	TRBJ2-7	TRBD2	TRBV28	CASISWGGDSYEQYF	TGTGCCAGCATCTCCTGGGGAGGGGATTCCTACGAGCAGTACTTC
few	TRBJ2-2	NA	TRBV5-5	CASSLGAGINTGELFF	TGTGCCAGCAGCTTGGGTGCAGGGATTAACACCGGGGAGCTGTTTTTT
once	TRBJ2-3	TRBD1	TRBV6-2/TRBV6-3	CASSFLTGAEYADTQYF	TGTGCCAGCAGTTTCTTAACAGGGGCCGAGTATGCAGATACGCAGTATTTT
NA	TRBJ2-3	TRBD2	TRBV7-2	CASSFTRLAGEDTQYF	TGTGCCAGCAGCTTTACTAGACTAGCGGGAGAAGATACGCAGTATTTT
NA	TRBJ2-7	TRBD2	TRBV11-2	CASTGGLAGGGYEQYF	TGTGCCAGTACAGGAGGACTAGCGGGAGGGGGCTACGAGCAGTACTTC
NA	TRBJ2-2	NA	TRBV21-1	CASTAGGENTGELFF	TGTGCCAGCACAGCGGGAGGAGAAAACACCGGGGAGCTGTTTTTT
NA	TRBJ2-7	TRBD2	TRBV25-1	CASSDPGLAGAYEQYF	TGTGCCAGCAGTGACCCGGGACTAGCGGGAGCCTACGAGCAGTACTTC
few	TRBJ1-5	NA	TRBV5-1	CASSVQVGQPQHF	TGCGCCAGCAGCGTCCAGGTTGGCCAGCCCCAGCATTTT
NA	TRBJ1-5	TRBD1	TRBV28	CASNFDQGQTDQPQHF	TGTGCCAGCAATTTTGACCAGGGACAGACAGATCAGCCCCAGCATTTT